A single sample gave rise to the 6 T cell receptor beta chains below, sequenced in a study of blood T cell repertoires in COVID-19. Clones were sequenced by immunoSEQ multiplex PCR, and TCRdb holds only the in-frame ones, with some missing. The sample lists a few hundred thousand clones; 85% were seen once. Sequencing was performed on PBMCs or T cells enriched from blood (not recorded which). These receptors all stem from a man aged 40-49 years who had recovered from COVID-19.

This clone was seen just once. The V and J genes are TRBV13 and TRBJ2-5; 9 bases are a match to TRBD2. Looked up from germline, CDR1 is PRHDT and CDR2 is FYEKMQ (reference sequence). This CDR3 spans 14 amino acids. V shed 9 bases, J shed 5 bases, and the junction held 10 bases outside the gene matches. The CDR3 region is CASLLAGISETQYF. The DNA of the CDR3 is TGTGCCAGTCTTCTAGCGGGGATAAGTGAGACCCAGTACTTC.

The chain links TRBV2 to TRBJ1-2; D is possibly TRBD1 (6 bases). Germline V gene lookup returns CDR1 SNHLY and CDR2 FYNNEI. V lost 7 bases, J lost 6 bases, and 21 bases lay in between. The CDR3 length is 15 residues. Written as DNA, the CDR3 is TGTGCCAGCATCCCCCCCGGGTTCACAGGGAATGGCTACACCTTC. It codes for CASIPPGFTGNGYTF.

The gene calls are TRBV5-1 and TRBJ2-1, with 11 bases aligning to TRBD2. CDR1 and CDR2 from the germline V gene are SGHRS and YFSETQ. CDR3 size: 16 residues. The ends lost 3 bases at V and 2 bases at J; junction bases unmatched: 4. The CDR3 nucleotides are TGCGCCAGCAGCTCCTTAGCGGGAGGGACCTACAATGAGCAGTTCTTC. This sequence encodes CASSSLAGGTYNEQFF.

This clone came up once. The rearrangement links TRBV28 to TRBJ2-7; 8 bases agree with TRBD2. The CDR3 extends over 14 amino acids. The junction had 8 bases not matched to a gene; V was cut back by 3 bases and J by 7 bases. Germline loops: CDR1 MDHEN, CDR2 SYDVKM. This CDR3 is CASSFTAGVREQYF. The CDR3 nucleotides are TGTGCCAGCAGTTTCACAGCGGGAGTGAGGGAGCAGTACTTC.

CDR3 coding DNA: TGTGCCAGCAGCCCAGAATCACAGGGTCTCAATGAGCAGTTCTTC. Amino acid sequence: CASSPESQGLNEQFF. This chain connects TRBV4-2 to TRBJ2-1; tentative D call: TRBD1 (6 bases). Trimming removed 4 bases at V and 6 bases at J, with 16 bases between. Germline V gene data show CDR1 as LGHNA and CDR2 as YNFKEQ. This CDR3 is 15 amino acids long.

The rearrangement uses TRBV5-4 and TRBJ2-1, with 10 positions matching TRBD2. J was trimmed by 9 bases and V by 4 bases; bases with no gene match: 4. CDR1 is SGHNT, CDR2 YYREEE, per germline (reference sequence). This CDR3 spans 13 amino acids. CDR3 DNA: TGTGCCAGCAGCGACACTAGCGGGGTTGAGCAGTTCTTC. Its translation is CASSDTSGVEQFF.